These 2 T cell receptor beta chains were all obtained from the same sample, sequenced in a study of CD8 T cells in Susac syndrome. An amount of RNA that ranged from roughly 0.5 to 1 ug was reverse transcribed with random hexamers. One entry per CDR3 protein results from TCRdb running MiXCR on the immunoSEQ multiplex PCR reads. The sample holds 150,000 to 180,000 distinct CDR3 sequences, roughly 95% seen once. The sample consisted of CD8+ T cells from PBMCs. The receptors shown here come from a human donor with multiple sclerosis.

V is TRBV30 and J is TRBJ1-2; D is perhaps TRBD1 (6 bases). Between the trimmed V and J ends, which lost 5 bases and 8 bases, there was a span of 21 bases. CDR1 and CDR2 from the germline V gene are GTSNPN and SVGIG (reference sequence). This CDR3 has 14 amino acids. The CDR3 DNA is TGTGCCTGGGACCCCGGGGTCGGGGGCGAAGGCTACACCTTC. Translated: CAWDPGVGGEGYTF.

The rearrangement joins TRBV7-2 to TRBJ2-1; D assignment may be TRBD1 or TRBD2 (5 bases each). The V gene lost 3 bases and the J gene lost 7 bases, with 10 bases spanning the gap. This CDR3 is 13 amino acids long. CDR1 is SGHTA, CDR2 FQGNSA, per germline. The CDR3 loop reads CASSLGPTNEQFF. As DNA, the CDR3 is TGTGCCAGCAGCTTGGGACCGACAAATGAGCAGTTCTTC. The full variable domain, completed using reference TRBV7-2 and TRBJ2-1, is GAGVSQSPSNKVTEKGKDVELRCDPISGHTALYWYRQSLGQGLEFLIYFQGNSAPDKSGLPSDRFSAERTGGSVSTLTIQRTQQEDSAVYLCASSLGPTNEQFFGPGTRLTVL.